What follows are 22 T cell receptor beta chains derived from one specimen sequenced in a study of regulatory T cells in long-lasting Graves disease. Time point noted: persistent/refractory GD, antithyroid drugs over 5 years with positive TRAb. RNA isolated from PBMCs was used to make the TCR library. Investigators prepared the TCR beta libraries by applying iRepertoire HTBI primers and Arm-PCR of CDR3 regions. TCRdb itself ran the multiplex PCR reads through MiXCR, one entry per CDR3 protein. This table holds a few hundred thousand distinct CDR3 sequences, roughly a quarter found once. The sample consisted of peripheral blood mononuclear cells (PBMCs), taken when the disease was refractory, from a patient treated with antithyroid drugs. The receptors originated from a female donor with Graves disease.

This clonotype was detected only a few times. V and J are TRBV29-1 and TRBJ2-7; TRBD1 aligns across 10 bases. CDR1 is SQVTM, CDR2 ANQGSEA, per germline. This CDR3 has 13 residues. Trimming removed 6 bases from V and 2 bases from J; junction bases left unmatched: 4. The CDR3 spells CSVRTGGTYEQYF. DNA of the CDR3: TGCAGCGTCCGGACAGGGGGGACCTACGAGCAGTACTTC.

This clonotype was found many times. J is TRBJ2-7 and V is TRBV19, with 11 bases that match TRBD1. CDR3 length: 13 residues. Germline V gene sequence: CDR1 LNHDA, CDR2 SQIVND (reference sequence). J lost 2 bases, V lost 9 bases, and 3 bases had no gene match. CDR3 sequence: CASGTGGPYEQYF. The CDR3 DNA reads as TGTGCCAGCGGGACAGGGGGACCCTACGAGCAGTACTTC.

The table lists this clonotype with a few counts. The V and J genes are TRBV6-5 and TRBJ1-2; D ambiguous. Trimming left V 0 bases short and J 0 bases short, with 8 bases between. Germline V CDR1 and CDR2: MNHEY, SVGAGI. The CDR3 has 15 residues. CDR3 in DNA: TGTGCCAGCAGTTACTCGAGCGATACTAACTATGGCTACACCTTC. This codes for CASSYSSDTNYGYTF.

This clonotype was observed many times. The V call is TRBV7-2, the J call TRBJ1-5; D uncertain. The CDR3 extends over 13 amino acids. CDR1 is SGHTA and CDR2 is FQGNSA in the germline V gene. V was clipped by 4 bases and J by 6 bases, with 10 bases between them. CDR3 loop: CASSSFMSQPQHF. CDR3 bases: TGTGCCAGCAGCTCCTTCATGTCTCAGCCCCAGCATTTT.

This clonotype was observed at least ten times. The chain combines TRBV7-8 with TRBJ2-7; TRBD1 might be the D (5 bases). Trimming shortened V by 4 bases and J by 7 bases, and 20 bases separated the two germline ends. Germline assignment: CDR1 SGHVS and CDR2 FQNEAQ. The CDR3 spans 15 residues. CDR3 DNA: TGTGCCAGCAGCTCACGCAACGACAGTACGTTAGAGCAGTACTTC. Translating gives CASSSRNDSTLEQYF.

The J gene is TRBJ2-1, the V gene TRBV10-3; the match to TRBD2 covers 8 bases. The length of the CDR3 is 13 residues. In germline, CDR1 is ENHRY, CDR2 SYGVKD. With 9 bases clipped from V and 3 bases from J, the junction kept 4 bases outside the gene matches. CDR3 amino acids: CAIAGADYNEQFF. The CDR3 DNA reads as TGTGCCATAGCGGGAGCGGACTACAATGAGCAGTTCTTC.

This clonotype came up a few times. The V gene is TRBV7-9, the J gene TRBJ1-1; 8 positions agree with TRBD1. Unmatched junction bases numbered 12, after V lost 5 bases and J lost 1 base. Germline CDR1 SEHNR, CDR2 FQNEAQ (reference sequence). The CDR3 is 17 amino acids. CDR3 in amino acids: CASSPRTGSVGNTEAFF. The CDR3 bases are TGTGCCAGCAGCCCACGGACAGGGAGTGTCGGGAACACTGAAGCTTTCTTT.

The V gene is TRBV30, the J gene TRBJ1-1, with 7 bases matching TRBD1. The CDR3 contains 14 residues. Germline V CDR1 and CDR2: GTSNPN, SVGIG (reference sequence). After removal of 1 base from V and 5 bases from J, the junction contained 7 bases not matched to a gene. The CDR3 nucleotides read TGTGCCTGGAGTGGGAACCAGGGGGGGACTGAAGCTTTCTTT. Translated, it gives CAWSGNQGGTEAFF.

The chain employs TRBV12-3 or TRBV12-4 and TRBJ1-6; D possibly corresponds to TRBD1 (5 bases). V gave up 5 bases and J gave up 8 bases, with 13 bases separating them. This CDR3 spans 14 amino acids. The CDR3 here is CASSQRTRDSPLHF. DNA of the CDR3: TGTGCCAGCAGTCAACGGACCAGGGATTCACCCCTCCACTTT.

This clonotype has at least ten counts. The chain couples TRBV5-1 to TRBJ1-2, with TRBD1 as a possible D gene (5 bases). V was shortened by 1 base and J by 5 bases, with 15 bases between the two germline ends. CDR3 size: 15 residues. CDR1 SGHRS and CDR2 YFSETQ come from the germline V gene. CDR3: CASSLMGDGKYGYTF. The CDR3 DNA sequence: TGCGCCAGCAGCTTGATGGGGGATGGGAAATATGGCTACACCTTC. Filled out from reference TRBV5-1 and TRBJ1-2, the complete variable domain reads KAGVTQTPRYLIKTRGQQVTLSCSPISGHRSVSWYQQTPGQGLQFLFEYFSETQRNKGNFPGRFSGRQFSNSRSEMNVSTLELGDSALYLCASSLMGDGKYGYTFGSGTRLTVV.

The CDR3: CASSPSGGGPRAYEQYF. CDR3 nucleotide sequence: TGTGCCAGCAGCCCTAGCGGGGGAGGGCCGAGGGCCTACGAGCAGTACTTC. V and J are TRBV7-6 and TRBJ2-7; 10 bases fit TRBD2. The CDR3 is 17 residues long. CDR1 and CDR2 (germline): SGHVS, FNYEAQ. J was trimmed by 2 bases and V by 5 bases; bases with no gene match: 12.

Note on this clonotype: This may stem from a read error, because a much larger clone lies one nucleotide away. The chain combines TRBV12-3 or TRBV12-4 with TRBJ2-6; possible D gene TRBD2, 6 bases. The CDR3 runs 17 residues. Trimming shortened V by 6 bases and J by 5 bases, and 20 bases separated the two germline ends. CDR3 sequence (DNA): TGTGCCAGCAGCACAGTCACCGGGGGATCTAGGGCCAACGTCCTGACTTTC. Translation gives CASSTVTGGSRANVLTF.

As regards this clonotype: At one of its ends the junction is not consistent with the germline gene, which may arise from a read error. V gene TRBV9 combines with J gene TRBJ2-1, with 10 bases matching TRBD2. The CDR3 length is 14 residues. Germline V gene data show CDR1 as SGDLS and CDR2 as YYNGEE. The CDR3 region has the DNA TGTGCCAGTAGCGGGAGGCCGCCGAACAATGAGCAGTTCTTC. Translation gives CASSGRPPNNEQFF.

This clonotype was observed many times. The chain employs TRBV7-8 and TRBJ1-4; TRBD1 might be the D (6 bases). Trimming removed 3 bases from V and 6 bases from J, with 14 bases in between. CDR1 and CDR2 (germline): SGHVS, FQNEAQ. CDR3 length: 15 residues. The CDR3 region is CASSFNRVLDEKLFF. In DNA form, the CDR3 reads TGTGCCAGCAGCTTTAACAGGGTTCTGGATGAAAAACTGTTTTTT.

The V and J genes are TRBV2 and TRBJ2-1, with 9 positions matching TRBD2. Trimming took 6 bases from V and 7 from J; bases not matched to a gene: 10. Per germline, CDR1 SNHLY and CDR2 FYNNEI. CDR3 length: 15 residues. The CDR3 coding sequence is TGTGCCAGCAGGGCCGGGAGCGGGAGGATAAATGAGCAGTTCTTC. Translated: CASRAGSGRINEQFF. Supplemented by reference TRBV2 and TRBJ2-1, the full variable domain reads EPEVTQTPSHQVTQMGQEVILRCVPISNHLYFYWYRQILGQKVEFLVSFYNNEISEKSEIFDDQFSVERPDGSNFTLKIRSTKLEDSAMYFCASRAGSGRINEQFFGPGTRLTVL.

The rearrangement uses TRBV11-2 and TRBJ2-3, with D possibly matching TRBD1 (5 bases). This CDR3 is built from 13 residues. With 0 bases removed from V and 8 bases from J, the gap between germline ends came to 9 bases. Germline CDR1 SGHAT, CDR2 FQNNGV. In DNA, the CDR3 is TGTGCCAGCAGCTTAGATCTAAGGGGTACGCAGTATTTT. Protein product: CASSLDLRGTQYF.

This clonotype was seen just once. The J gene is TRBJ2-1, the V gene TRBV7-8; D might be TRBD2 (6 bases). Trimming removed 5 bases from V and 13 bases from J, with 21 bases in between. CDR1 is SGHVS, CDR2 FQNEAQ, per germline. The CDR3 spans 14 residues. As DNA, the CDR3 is TGTGCCAGCAGCGGACGATGGGAGGTATCGGTTCAGTTCTTC. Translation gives CASSGRWEVSVQFF.

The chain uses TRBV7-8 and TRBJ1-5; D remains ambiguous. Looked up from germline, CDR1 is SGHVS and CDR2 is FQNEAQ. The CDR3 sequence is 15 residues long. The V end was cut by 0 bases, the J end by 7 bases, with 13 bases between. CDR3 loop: CASSLASGPWQPQHF. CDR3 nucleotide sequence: TGTGCCAGCAGCTTAGCGTCGGGTCCTTGGCAGCCCCAGCATTTT.

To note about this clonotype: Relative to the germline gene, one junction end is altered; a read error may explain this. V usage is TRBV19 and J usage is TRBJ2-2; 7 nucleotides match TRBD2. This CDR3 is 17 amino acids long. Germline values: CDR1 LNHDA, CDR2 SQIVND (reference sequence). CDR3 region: CAGSVALAETNTGELFF. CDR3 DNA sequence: TGTGCCGGTAGTGTAGCCCTAGCGGAAACGAACACCGGGGAGCTGTTTTTT.

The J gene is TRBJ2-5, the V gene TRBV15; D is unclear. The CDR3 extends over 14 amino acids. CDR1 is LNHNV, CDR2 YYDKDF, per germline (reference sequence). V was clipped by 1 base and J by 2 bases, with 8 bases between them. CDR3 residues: CATSRVHLQETQYF. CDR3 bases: TGTGCCACCAGCAGAGTTCATCTACAAGAGACCCAGTACTTC.

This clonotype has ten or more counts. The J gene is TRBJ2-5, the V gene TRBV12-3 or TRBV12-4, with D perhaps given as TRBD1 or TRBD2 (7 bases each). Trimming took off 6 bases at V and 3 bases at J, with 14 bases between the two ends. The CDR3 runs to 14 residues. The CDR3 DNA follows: TGTGCCAGCAGCCTGACAGGGAGGGAAGAGACCCAGTACTTC. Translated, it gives CASSLTGREETQYF.

The CDR3: CSVLGQGLSGANVLTF. The CDR3 coding sequence is TGCAGCGTTTTGGGACAGGGCCTCTCTGGGGCCAACGTCCTGACTTTC. J is TRBJ2-6 and V is TRBV29-1; 9 bases align to TRBD1. Trimming took 5 bases from V and 0 from J; bases not matched to a gene: 5. This CDR3 comprises 16 residues. Per the germline V gene, CDR1 is SQVTM and CDR2 is ANQGSEA.